This record covers a single T cell receptor beta chain. Profiled with immunoSEQ multiplex PCR; TCRdb holds only in-frame clones, not every one. In the table there are roughly 480,000 clones, roughly 89% of which are singletons. The record originates from a study of blood T cell repertoires in COVID-19. Study information: PBMCs, B-cell-depleted T cells, or T cells provided the cDNA or gDNA that made up the material.

Germline V gene data show CDR1 as KGHSH and CDR2 as LQKENI. Losses at the gene ends were 3 bases for V and 5 bases for J; bases not matched to a gene: 11. CDR3 length equals 16 residues. The gene calls are TRBV18 and TRBJ1-1; 8 bases line up with TRBD1. This TCR was recovered from a man aged 18 to 30 with COVID-19, enrolled during active disease. The sequencing input was peripheral blood. CDR3 region: CASSPYSTGDSTEAFF. The CDR3 bases are TGTGCCAGCTCACCCTATTCGACAGGGGATTCGACTGAAGCTTTCTTT.